Below, one T cell receptor (beta chain) is given with its context. Antigen: not known. The same CDR3 also results from other DNA sequences found in this sample. The data originate from a study of T cells in tuberculosis. Trimming removed 3 bases at V and 2 bases at J, with 11 bases between. This CDR3 comprises 14 residues. The germline CDR1 and CDR2 sequences are MNHEY and SMNVEV (reference sequence). Regarding the study as a whole: Active tuberculosis TCR-alpha repertoires lay closer to GMM-specific TCRs than IGRA-negative controls, suggesting clonal expansion.

This table comes from immunoSEQ multiplex PCR, and its TCRdb copy is limited to in-frame clones, with some not included. The table shows fewer than 40,000 clones, with roughly 94% occurring only once. The chain uses TRBV27 and TRBJ2-7, with D possibly being TRBD2 (6 bases). Sample: PBMCs. The TCR comes from a donor aged 5 to 30 with latent tuberculosis or without tuberculosis infection. The CDR3 DNA follows: TGTGCCAGCAGTTTCGATCGCGGGACCTACGAGCAGTACTTC. Translating it yields CASSFDRGTYEQYF.